Shown below are 32 T cell receptor beta chains from a single sample sequenced in a study of T cells in Graves' hyperthyroidism and ophthalmopathy. It was RNA transcripts that yielded the amplified TCR beta CDR3 regions. A set of HTBI primers served as the primers for a first-round RT-PCR of the TCR CDR3. Each CDR3 protein gets one entry after TCRdb re-called the multiplex PCR reads with MiXCR. This sample has approximately 600,000 distinct CDR3 sequences; about a fifth occur once, and the top ten carry roughly a third. The sequencing sample was made of blood. The origin of the receptors is a man aged 30 to 39 with Graves' ophthalmopathy.

This clonotype was picked up a small number of times. This sequence joins TRBV4-1 and TRBJ1-5, with D possibly matching TRBD1 (6 bases). The CDR3 covers 16 residues. V was pared by 1 base and J by 3 bases, with 13 bases between. Germline V gives CDR1 MGHRA, CDR2 YSYEKL. The CDR3 bases are TGCGCCAGCAGCCAAGTCGGTCAGGGGCTCAATCAGCCCCAGCATTTT. This encodes CASSQVGQGLNQPQHF.

The chain employs TRBV2 and TRBJ2-1; D gene ambiguous. The V and J ends lost 6 bases and 4 bases respectively, with 10 bases between them. CDR1 is SNHLY, CDR2 FYNNEI, per germline. The CDR3 has 13 residues. CDR3 residues: CASRHRVYNEQFF. CDR3 sequence (DNA): TGTGCCAGCAGACACAGAGTTTACAATGAGCAGTTCTTC.

The V gene is TRBV7-2, the J gene TRBJ2-7; 12 bases line up with TRBD1. The CDR3 totals 15 residues. The V gene end was trimmed by 7 bases and the J gene end by 6 bases; junction bases not matched to a gene: 10. The germline V gene encodes CDR1 SGHTA and CDR2 FQGNSA. The CDR3 sequence: CASIPSGTGGGEQYF. In nucleotides, the CDR3 is TGTGCCAGCATCCCCTCCGGGACAGGGGGCGGCGAGCAGTACTTC. The full variable domain, its missing parts supplied by reference TRBV7-2 and TRBJ2-7, is GAGVSQSPSNKVTEKGKDVELRCDPISGHTALYWYRQSLGQGLEFLIYFQGNSAPDKSGLPSDRFSAERTGGSVSTLTIQRTQQEDSAVYLCASIPSGTGGGEQYFGPGTRLTVT.

The chain joins TRBV10-3 to TRBJ2-7; D is undetermined. The CDR3 is 15 residues long. V was pared by 0 bases and J by 6 bases, with 15 bases between. Germline V CDR1 and CDR2: ENHRY, SYGVKD. The CDR3 nucleotides read TGTGCCATCAGTGAGTCCAGAGGTGGGCCCGCCGAGCAGTACTTC. It is translated as CAISESRGGPAEQYF.

This chain connects TRBV5-1 to TRBJ2-6; TRBD1 or TRBD2 may be the D gene (6 bases each). V was clipped by 4 bases and J by 2 bases, with 13 bases between them. Germline CDR1 SGHRS, CDR2 YFSETQ. The CDR3 contains 16 residues. CDR3 sequence reads: CASSTGGLTGANVLTF. In DNA form, the CDR3 reads TGCGCCAGCAGCACCGGGGGCCTAACTGGGGCCAACGTCCTGACTTTC.

Many counts were recorded for this clonotype. The chain is built from TRBV20-1 and TRBJ1-1; D perhaps matches TRBD1 (5 bases). V lost 5 bases and J lost 4, with 14 bases in between. The germline CDR1 and CDR2 sequences are DFQATT and SNEGSKA (reference sequence). The CDR3 sequence is 13 residues long. The CDR3 loop reads CSALGGSGTEAFF. CDR3 sequence (DNA): TGCAGTGCTCTTGGGGGTTCGGGCACTGAAGCTTTCTTT.

The sample holds a few counts of this clonotype. This chain uses TRBV20-1 with TRBJ2-1, with 9 positions matching TRBD2. The V gene end was trimmed by 5 bases and the J gene end by 0 bases; junction bases not matched to a gene: 5. The CDR3 covers 15 residues. Germline V gene sequence: CDR1 DFQATT, CDR2 SNEGSKA (reference sequence). The CDR3 loop is CSASQLAGSYNEQFF. As DNA, the CDR3 is TGCAGTGCTTCACAACTAGCGGGCTCCTACAATGAGCAGTTCTTC.

This clonotype was picked up a small number of times. This chain joins TRBV28 and TRBJ1-3; no firm D call. Germline-derived CDR1 and CDR2 are MDHEN and SYDVKM. This CDR3 spans 16 amino acids. V was pared by 5 bases and J by 2 bases, with 16 bases between. The CDR3, as DNA: TGTGCCAGCAGTGCCCCCAGACCTGGGGCTGGAAACACCATATATTTT. It yields the protein CASSAPRPGAGNTIYF.

The rearrangement uses TRBV5-1 and TRBJ2-7; 10 bases are shared with TRBD2. After removal of 4 bases from V and 2 bases from J, the junction contained 6 bases not matched to a gene. This CDR3 region has 15 residues. The germline CDR1 and CDR2 sequences are SGHRS and YFSETQ. CDR3 residues: CASSPTSGTAYEQYF. Here the CDR3 DNA reads TGCGCCAGCAGCCCAACTAGCGGGACCGCCTACGAGCAGTACTTC.

The CDR3 loop reads CASSPGSSEQYF. The CDR3 DNA sequence: TGTGCCAGCAGCCCTGGGAGCAGCGAGCAGTACTTC. The V call is TRBV5-5, the J call TRBJ2-7; tentatively, D is TRBD2 (5 bases). Germline CDR1 reads SGHKS; CDR2 reads YYEKEE (reference sequence). The CDR3 is 12 amino acids. The V end was cut by 4 bases, the J end by 6 bases, with 11 bases between.

This clonotype was found a few times. The V and J genes are TRBV30 and TRBJ1-1; 9 bases fit TRBD1. J was trimmed by 5 bases and V by 2 bases; bases with no gene match: 6. Germline values: CDR1 GTSNPN, CDR2 SVGIG (reference sequence). The CDR3 is made up of 14 amino acids. As DNA, the CDR3 is TGTGCCTGGAGTACAGGACAGGGGAGGACTGAAGCTTTCTTT. Its protein is CAWSTGQGRTEAFF.

In its sample, this clonotype was seen many times. V gene TRBV28 combines with J gene TRBJ1-3, with 9 bases aligning to TRBD1. The V gene's germline CDR1 is MDHEN and CDR2 SYDVKM. This CDR3 region has 14 residues. V dropped 6 bases and J dropped 7; count of bases not matched to a gene: 7. Here the CDR3 DNA reads TGTGCCAGCAGGACCGGGACAGGGTACAACACCATATATTTT. It specifies CASRTGTGYNTIYF.

The gene calls are TRBV6-2 or TRBV6-3 and TRBJ1-1; no clear D. The CDR3 spans 15 residues. Germline CDR1 and CDR2: MNHEY and SVGEGT. V was cut by 0 bases and J by 1 base, with 9 bases left in between. CDR3 region: CASSYSSPANTEAFF. For the CDR3, the DNA is TGTGCCAGCAGTTACTCCTCACCCGCGAACACTGAAGCTTTCTTT.

This clonotype was seen a handful of times. The chain recombines TRBV7-2 with TRBJ1-1; D not certain. Germline values: CDR1 SGHTA, CDR2 FQGNSA. V lost 1 base and J lost 1, with 13 bases in between. This CDR3 spans 16 amino acids. In DNA form, the CDR3 reads TGTGCCAGCAGCTTAGGGGGTTGGCTAGGGAACACTGAAGCTTTCTTT. Translation: CASSLGGWLGNTEAFF. Using reference TRBV7-2 and TRBJ1-1 for the parts outside the CDR3, the full variable domain is GAGVSQSPSNKVTEKGKDVELRCDPISGHTALYWYRQSLGQGLEFLIYFQGNSAPDKSGLPSDRFSAERTGGSVSTLTIQRTQQEDSAVYLCASSLGGWLGNTEAFFGQGTRLTVV.

There are a few counts of this clonotype. V usage is TRBV6-1 and J usage is TRBJ2-2; 8 bases line up with TRBD2. V shed 2 bases, J shed 2 bases, and the junction held 4 bases outside the gene matches. The length of the CDR3 is 16 residues. The germline V gene encodes CDR1 MNHNS and CDR2 SASEGT. The CDR3 nucleotides are TGTGCCAGCAGTGAATATAGCGGGGCAAACACCGGGGAGCTGTTTTTT. This encodes CASSEYSGANTGELFF.

The sample holds a few counts of this clonotype. V is TRBV30 and J is TRBJ2-7; D may match TRBD1 or TRBD2 (5 bases each). Germline V CDR1 and CDR2: GTSNPN, SVGIG (reference sequence). The CDR3 length is 15 residues. V lost 2 bases to trimming and J lost 3 bases, with 17 bases between them. CDR3 nucleotides: TGTGCCTGGAGTAAGCCTTGGGACGGGATCTACGAGCAGTACTTC. Amino acid sequence: CAWSKPWDGIYEQYF.

There are many counts of this clonotype. The chain has TRBV5-5 and TRBJ2-5; possible D gene TRBD1, 6 bases. CDR1 is SGHKS and CDR2 is YYEKEE in the germline V gene (reference sequence). Trimming pared 2 bases from V and 4 bases from J, leaving 15 bases between. The CDR3 loop spans 15 amino acids. The CDR3 DNA is TGTGCCAGCAGCTTCGGTGCCCGAGGGGGAGAGACCCAGTACTTC. Protein: CASSFGARGGETQYF.

The chain links TRBV9 to TRBJ2-3; D is ambiguous. The germline gives CDR1 SGDLS, CDR2 YYNGEE. The CDR3 totals 13 residues. Deletions cut 0 bases from V and 4 bases from J, with 6 bases between. CDR3 sequence reads: CASSVGPADTQYF. In DNA, the CDR3 is TGTGCCAGCAGCGTAGGTCCGGCAGATACGCAGTATTTT.

This clonotype was seen more than once but under ten times. DNA of the CDR3: TGTGCCTGGAGTGCGGGACTAGCGGGAGGAAATGAGCAGTTCTTC. It translates to CAWSAGLAGGNEQFF. The chain recombines TRBV30 with TRBJ2-1, with TRBD2 matching over 15 bases. With 1 base clipped from V and 7 bases from J, the junction kept 2 bases outside the gene matches. The CDR3 contains 15 residues. Germline V lookup: CDR1 GTSNPN, CDR2 SVGIG (reference sequence).

On this clonotype itself: A much larger clone is a single base away; this may be a read error. The rearrangement joins TRBV2 to TRBJ1-4; unclear D gene. Germline CDR1 and CDR2: SNHLY and FYNNEI. The V and J ends lost 5 bases and 6 bases respectively, with 16 bases between them. The CDR3 is made up of 15 amino acids. The CDR3 bases are TGTGCCAGCAGTAGTACCGGGAAAGGGCATGAAAAACTGTTTTTT. It specifies CASSSTGKGHEKLFF.

This clonotype was counted ten times or more. The V and J genes are TRBV28 and TRBJ1-1; tentative D call: TRBD1 (5 bases). V was pared by 3 bases and J by 1 base, with 12 bases between. The CDR3 has 15 amino acids. Germline V CDR1 and CDR2: MDHEN, SYDVKM. CDR3 residues: CASSLPAGENTEAFF. DNA of the CDR3: TGTGCCAGCAGTTTGCCTGCGGGGGAGAACACTGAAGCTTTCTTT.

This clonotype was observed at least ten times. The gene calls are TRBV13 and TRBJ2-7; 10 bases agree with TRBD1. The V gene's germline CDR1 is PRHDT and CDR2 FYEKMQ (reference sequence). The length of the CDR3 is 13 residues. V shed 5 bases, J shed 6 bases, and the junction held 4 bases outside the gene matches. CDR3 protein: CASSPRQGAEQYF. CDR3 coding DNA: TGTGCCAGCAGCCCGCGACAGGGGGCCGAGCAGTACTTC.

For this clonotype: Mismatch with germline at one junction end may stem from a read error. The chain combines TRBV6-2 or TRBV6-3 with TRBJ2-7; weak D call: TRBD2 (6 bases). This CDR3 has 14 residues. Per the germline V gene, CDR1 is MNHEY and CDR2 is SVGEGT. As DNA, the CDR3 is TGCGCCAGCAGTGTACAAGCGGGTGCCTCGGAGCAGTACTTC. This sequence encodes CASSVQAGASEQYF.

As to this clonotype: This sequence may be a read error, since a much larger clone differs from it by one base. The V gene is TRBV5-1, the J gene TRBJ2-7, with 8 bases lining up with TRBD1. V lost 0 bases, J lost 3 bases, and 5 bases stayed unmatched. This CDR3 has 15 amino acids. Germline CDR1 and CDR2: SGHRS and YFSETQ. In nucleotides, the CDR3 is TGCGCCAGCAGCTTGGCGGGGACAGGACTCTACGAGCAGTACTTC. This translates into CASSLAGTGLYEQYF.

This sequence joins TRBV25-1 and TRBJ2-2; D possibly matches TRBD1 or TRBD2 (5 bases each). CDR1 MGHDK and CDR2 SYGVNS come from the germline V gene. Trimming stripped 4 bases from V and 6 bases from J, with 6 bases between. This CDR3 is built from 12 residues. CDR3 coding DNA: TGTGCCAGCAGTGTGGGGGCCGGGGAGCTGTTTTTT. Translation gives CASSVGAGELFF.

This clonotype was observed a few times. The genes are TRBV28 and TRBJ2-1, with 8 positions matching TRBD2. CDR1 MDHEN and CDR2 SYDVKM come from the germline V gene. The length of the CDR3 is 17 residues. After removal of 6 bases from V and 3 bases from J, the junction contained 13 bases not matched to a gene. Here the CDR3 reads CASSSTGGRSGYNEQFF. Written as DNA, the CDR3 is TGTGCCAGCAGCTCCACGGGCGGGAGGAGTGGCTACAATGAGCAGTTCTTC.

In its sample, this clonotype was seen many times. The chain recombines TRBV30 with TRBJ1-2, with unresolved D. The CDR3 loop spans 10 amino acids. The V gene lost 5 bases and the J gene lost 2 bases, with 3 bases spanning the gap. The germline CDR1 and CDR2 sequences are GTSNPN and SVGIG (reference sequence). CDR3 coding DNA: TGTGCCTGGCGCAACTATGGCTACACCTTC. Translating it yields CAWRNYGYTF.

The chain is built from TRBV12-3 or TRBV12-4 and TRBJ1-3; D gene unclear. Deletions cut 3 bases from V and 14 bases from J, with 8 bases between. The CDR3 is 10 residues long. This chain's CDR3 is CASSLHSLYF. The CDR3 nucleotides read TGTGCCAGCAGTTTGCACTCCCTATATTTT.

This clonotype was detected only a few times. DNA for the CDR3: TGTGCCAGCAGTTTGAGCCAGGCAAGAGATACGCAGTATTTT. It specifies CASSLSQARDTQYF. This sequence joins TRBV28 and TRBJ2-3; no firm D call. The CDR3 runs to 14 residues. CDR1 is MDHEN, CDR2 SYDVKM, per germline. V lost 3 bases and J lost 5, with 12 bases in between.

The chain is built from TRBV20-1 and TRBJ2-7, with D unresolved. V dropped 3 bases and J dropped 5 bases, with 8 bases sitting between them. Germline CDR1 reads DFQATT; CDR2 reads SNEGSKA (reference sequence). The CDR3 contains 11 residues. The CDR3 bases are TGCAGTGCTAGGCCTGTGGACGAGCAGTACTTC. Translated, it gives CSARPVDEQYF.

The genes are TRBV7-3 and TRBJ2-2; 9 bases agree with TRBD1. Losses at the gene ends were 6 bases for V and 4 bases for J; bases not matched to a gene: 9. CDR1 and CDR2 (germline): SGHTA, FQGTGA. The CDR3 length is 16 residues. The CDR3, as DNA: TGTGCCAGCAGGATAGGGACAGGGCAGGGCACCGGGGAGCTGTTTTTT. Its translation is CASRIGTGQGTGELFF.

This clonotype has just a few counts. J is TRBJ1-1 and V is TRBV2; D is possibly TRBD1 (5 bases). The length of the CDR3 is 12 residues. V gave up 0 bases and J gave up 11 bases, with 10 bases separating them. Looked up from germline, CDR1 is SNHLY and CDR2 is FYNNEI. The DNA for the CDR3 is TGTGCCAGCAGTGAAGCAGCAGGGAACGCTTTCTTT. It codes for CASSEAAGNAFF.